The 13 T cell receptor beta chains below were found in one sample sequenced in a study of blood T cell repertoires in COVID-19. Data came from immunoSEQ multiplex PCR; TCRdb stores just in-frame clones and leaves some out. The sample has tens of thousands of clones; roughly 80% are singletons. Sequencing was carried out using peripheral blood. The receptors were gathered from a human donor in a cohort sampled during active COVID-19.

This chain joins TRBV10-2 and TRBJ2-1, with 11 positions matching TRBD2. Germline V gene data show CDR1 as WSHSY and CDR2 as SAAADI. V dropped 8 bases and J dropped 4; count of bases not matched to a gene: 4. The CDR3 has 14 amino acids. The CDR3 sequence is CASLSGGGYNEQFF. The CDR3 coding sequence is TGCGCCAGCCTTAGCGGGGGGGGGTACAATGAGCAGTTCTTC.

This rearrangement joins TRBV5-1 to TRBJ1-4, with D possibly being TRBD1 (6 bases). Trimming stripped 4 bases from V and 0 bases from J, with 16 bases between. From germline, CDR1 is SGHRS and CDR2 YFSETQ. The CDR3 is 17 amino acids. CDR3: CASSPHGQTATNEKLFF. The DNA of the CDR3 is TGCGCCAGCAGCCCTCACGGACAGACAGCAACTAATGAAAAACTGTTTTTT.

The chain has TRBV4-1 and TRBJ2-2; TRBD2 is a possible D gene (6 bases). The germline V gene has CDR1 MGHRA and CDR2 YSYEKL. CDR3 size: 18 residues. V lost 3 bases and J lost 5, with 22 bases in between. The CDR3 region is CASSQTWTDGRSTGELFF. The CDR3 DNA reads TGCGCCAGCAGCCAGACCTGGACTGACGGGAGATCAACCGGGGAGCTGTTTTTT.

About this clone: This sample also contains other DNA sequences that code for the same CDR3. V and J are TRBV9 and TRBJ2-3, with 9 bases aligning to TRBD2. CDR1 and CDR2 from the germline V gene are SGDLS and YYNGEE. J was trimmed by 6 bases and V by 1 base; bases with no gene match: 6. The CDR3 sequence is 15 residues long. CDR3 residues: CASSVRAGGRDTQYF. The CDR3 bases are TGTGCCAGCAGCGTAAGGGCGGGGGGGCGTGATACGCAGTATTTT.

The CDR3: CASSLGDEAFF. The CDR3 DNA is TGTGCCAGCAGCCTAGGAGATGAAGCTTTCTTT. The chain links TRBV5-6 to TRBJ1-1; D gene uncertain. The germline V gene encodes CDR1 SGHDT and CDR2 YYEEEE. This CDR3 has 11 residues. V was trimmed by 4 bases and J by 7 bases, leaving 8 bases between them.

This rearrangement joins TRBV3-1 (or the pseudogene TRBV3-2) to TRBJ2-1; D is possibly TRBD2 (6 bases). The CDR3 runs to 14 residues. The ends were cut back, 1 base at V and 4 bases at J, with 8 bases in the middle. The germline V gene encodes CDR1 LGHDT and CDR2 YNNKEL (reference sequence). CDR3 sequence reads: CASSQGGVYNEQFF. CDR3 coding DNA: TGTGCCAGCAGCCAAGGCGGGGTTTACAATGAGCAGTTCTTC.

The CDR3 loop is CASRASGTDTQYF. The CDR3 DNA reads TGTGCCAGCCGGGCTAGCGGCACAGATACGCAGTATTTT. The chain uses TRBV7-9 and TRBJ2-3, with D possibly TRBD2 on 6 matching bases. V was clipped by 8 bases and J by 1 base, with 10 bases between them. CDR1 and CDR2 (germline): SEHNR, FQNEAQ (reference sequence). This CDR3 comprises 13 residues.

Only a few counts were recorded for this clone. This rearrangement joins TRBV19 to TRBJ2-7, with D perhaps TRBD2 (6 bases). The CDR3 runs 16 residues. Trimming cost V 11 bases and J 0 bases, with 23 bases left between them. CDR1 is LNHDA and CDR2 is SQIVND in the germline V gene (reference sequence). The CDR3 DNA reads as TGTGCCTCCTCCGTAAGACGGGGGACCTTCTCCTACGAGCAGTACTTC. This encodes CASSVRRGTFSYEQYF.

J is TRBJ1-2 and V is TRBV9; a possible D gene is TRBD1 (5 bases). Germline V CDR1 and CDR2: SGDLS, YYNGEE. Deletions cut 4 bases from V and 5 bases from J, with 27 bases between. This CDR3 comprises 18 residues. In DNA, the CDR3 is TGTGCCAGCAGCCCGCGCCTAGGACTGGGGGGGGGTGGGTATGGCTACACCTTC. Encoded protein: CASSPRLGLGGGGYGYTF.

This rearrangement joins TRBV15 to TRBJ1-4, with 8 nucleotides matching TRBD1. Germline V gives CDR1 LNHNV, CDR2 YYDKDF (reference sequence). This CDR3 comprises 15 residues. J was trimmed by 8 bases and V by 0 bases; bases with no gene match: 5. The CDR3 sequence: CATSRDDRGDEKLFF. Here the CDR3 DNA reads TGTGCCACCAGCAGAGACGACAGGGGAGACGAAAAACTGTTTTTT.

This clone occurred once. V is TRBV20-1 and J is TRBJ2-7, with D possibly being TRBD2 (6 bases). The CDR3 covers 13 residues. Germline CDR1 DFQATT, CDR2 SNEGSKA (reference sequence). Trimming removed 3 bases from V and 4 bases from J, with 13 bases in between. CDR3 sequence reads: CSASVGGGYEQYF. For the CDR3, the DNA is TGCAGTGCTAGTGTCGGTGGGGGGTACGAGCAGTACTTC.

The table lists this clone with a count of one. The V call is TRBV7-3, the J call TRBJ2-5; TRBD1 might be the D (6 bases). The V gene lost 5 bases and the J gene lost 4 bases, with 23 bases spanning the gap. Germline V CDR1 and CDR2: SGHTA, FQGTGA. CDR3 length equals 17 residues. The CDR3, as DNA: TGTGCCAGCAGCCCGACGGGGACAAGGGTAGTCAGAGAGACCCAGTACTTC. Its translation: CASSPTGTRVVRETQYF. Supplemented by reference TRBV7-3 and TRBJ2-5, the full variable domain reads GAGVSQTPSNKVTEKGKYVELRCDPISGHTALYWYRQSLGQGPEFLIYFQGTGAADDSGLPNDRFFAVRPEGSVSTLKIQRTERGDSAVYLCASSPTGTRVVRETQYFGPGTRLLVL.

The rearrangement uses TRBV6-6 and TRBJ1-5, with D hard to call. V was pared by 6 bases and J by 3 bases, with 6 bases between. The CDR3 loop spans 12 amino acids. Germline assignment: CDR1 MNHNY and CDR2 SVGAGI (reference sequence). The CDR3 nucleotides read TGTGCCAGCAGCGTATCCAATCAGCCCCAGCATTTT. Its translation is CASSVSNQPQHF.